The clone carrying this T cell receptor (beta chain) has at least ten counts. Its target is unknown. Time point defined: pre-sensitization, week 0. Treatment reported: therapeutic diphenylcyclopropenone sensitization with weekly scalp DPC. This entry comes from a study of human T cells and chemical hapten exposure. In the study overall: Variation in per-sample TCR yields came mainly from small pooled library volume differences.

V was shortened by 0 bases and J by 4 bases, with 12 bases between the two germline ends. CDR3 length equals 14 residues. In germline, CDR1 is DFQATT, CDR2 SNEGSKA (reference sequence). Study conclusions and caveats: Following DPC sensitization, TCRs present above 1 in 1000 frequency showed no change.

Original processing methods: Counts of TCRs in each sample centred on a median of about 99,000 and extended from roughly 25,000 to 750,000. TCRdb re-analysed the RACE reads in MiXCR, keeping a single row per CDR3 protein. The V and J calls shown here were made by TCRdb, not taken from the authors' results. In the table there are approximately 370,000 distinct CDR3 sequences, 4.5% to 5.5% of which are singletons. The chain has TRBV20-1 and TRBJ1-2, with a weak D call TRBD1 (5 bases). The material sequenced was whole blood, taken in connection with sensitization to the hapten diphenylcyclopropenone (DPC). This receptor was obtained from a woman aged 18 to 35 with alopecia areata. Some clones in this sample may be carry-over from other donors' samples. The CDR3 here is CSARDPDTTYGYTF. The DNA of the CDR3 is TGCAGTGCTAGAGATCCGGACACCACCTATGGCTACACCTTC.